The clone carrying this T cell receptor beta chain was seen ten or more times. What it binds is unknown. This entry comes from a study of T cells in Graves' hyperthyroidism and ophthalmopathy. Study context: Once the initial diagnosis was made, peripheral blood was obtained before any treatment. Regarding the study as a whole: Separation of ophthalmopathy from stable hyperthyroidism was achieved by a 13 V-J model.

Germline lookup yields CDR1 MDHEN and CDR2 SYDVKM. The CDR3 has 13 residues. With 7 bases removed from V and 2 bases from J, the gap between germline ends came to 12 bases. TCR beta CDR3 regions were amplified from RNA. HTBI primers were used for first-round RT-PCR of the TCR CDR3. MiXCR was run by TCRdb on the multiplex PCR reads, yielding one entry per CDR3 protein. The sample contains a few hundred thousand distinct CDR3 sequences, less than 15% of which appear only once. The chain links TRBV28 to TRBJ2-7, with a weak D call TRBD2 (5 bases). This TCR came from a young woman with Graves' hyperthyroidism. Sequenced: blood. For the CDR3, the DNA is TGTGCCAGCATCCGGGGTGGCGCCTACGAGCAGTACTTC. This codes for CASIRGGAYEQYF.